These T cell receptor beta chains were read from a single sample in a study of T-cell memory formation after mild COVID-19. TCRdb re-called the 5' RACE reads with MiXCR, one entry per CDR3 protein. The sample has over 500,000 distinct CDR3 sequences, about 18% seen once. The specimen sequenced was PBMCs or a T cell subset sorted from them (not recorded which). All receptors come from an adult woman who had mild COVID-19 (a few samples of this study predate the infection). Cell type and time point are not known. Each CDR3 is given with its conserved first and last residue. A D gene is named only where the DNA matches it firmly. Only part of the rows carry a size: once, few, many, or a class if the clone is expanded.

J gene	V gene	D gene	clone size	CDR3 protein	CDR3 DNA
TRBJ2-2	TRBV6-1	NA	NA	CASNGAGELFF	TGTGCCAGCAATGGGGCCGGGGAGCTGTTTTTT
TRBJ2-7	TRBV10-3	NA	few	CAISEATSRFDEQYF	TGTGCCATCAGTGAGGCAACTAGTCGCTTCGACGAGCAGTACTTC
TRBJ1-2	TRBV7-8	TRBD1	NA	CASSPTGEGYGYTF	TGTGCCAGCAGCCCAACAGGGGAAGGGTATGGCTACACCTTC
TRBJ2-5	TRBV30	NA	few	CAWSPGHSDQETQYF	TGTGCCTGGAGTCCGGGACACAGTGACCAAGAGACCCAGTACTTC
TRBJ2-7	TRBV25-1	NA	few	CASSAPSREQYF	TGTGCCAGCAGTGCGCCATCGCGAGAGCAGTACTTC
TRBJ2-1	TRBV5-1	TRBD1	few	CASSFGQVGNEQFF	TGCGCCAGCAGCTTCGGACAGGTTGGCAATGAGCAGTTCTTC
TRBJ2-3	TRBV7-8	TRBD2	many	CASSFGTSGRTDTQYF	TGTGCCAGCAGCTTTGGGACTAGCGGGAGAACAGATACGCAGTATTTT
TRBJ1-5	TRBV7-9	NA	NA	CASSPGSGNQPQHF	TGTGCCAGCAGCCCAGGAAGCGGCAATCAGCCCCAGCATTTT
TRBJ1-1	TRBV7-2	NA	many	CASSSSPGYTEAFF	TGTGCCAGCAGCTCTTCCCCAGGGTACACTGAAGCTTTCTTT
TRBJ2-1	TRBV5-1	NA	NA	CASSLDQGAYNEQFF	TGCGCCAGCAGCTTGGATCAAGGAGCCTACAATGAGCAGTTCTTC
TRBJ2-7	TRBV5-1	TRBD1	many	CASSLKGTGGDEQYF	TGCGCCAGCAGCTTGAAAGGGACAGGGGGCGACGAGCAGTACTTC
TRBJ2-7	TRBV6-1	NA	NA	CASSENGINPYEQYF	TGTGCCAGCAGTGAAAACGGGATCAACCCCTACGAGCAGTACTTC
TRBJ2-5	TRBV3-1	TRBD2	many	CASSQLTSGYQETQYF	TGTGCCAGCAGCCAACTGACTAGCGGGTACCAAGAGACCCAGTACTTC
TRBJ2-3	TRBV12-3/TRBV12-4	TRBD2	NA	CASSRLAGPFTSTDTQYF	TGTGCCAGCAGTCGGCTAGCGGGTCCTTTCACTAGCACAGATACGCAGTATTTT
TRBJ2-6	TRBV12-3/TRBV12-4	NA	few	CASRGIREESGANVLTF	TGTGCCAGCAGGGGGATCAGGGAGGAATCTGGGGCCAACGTCCTGACTTTC